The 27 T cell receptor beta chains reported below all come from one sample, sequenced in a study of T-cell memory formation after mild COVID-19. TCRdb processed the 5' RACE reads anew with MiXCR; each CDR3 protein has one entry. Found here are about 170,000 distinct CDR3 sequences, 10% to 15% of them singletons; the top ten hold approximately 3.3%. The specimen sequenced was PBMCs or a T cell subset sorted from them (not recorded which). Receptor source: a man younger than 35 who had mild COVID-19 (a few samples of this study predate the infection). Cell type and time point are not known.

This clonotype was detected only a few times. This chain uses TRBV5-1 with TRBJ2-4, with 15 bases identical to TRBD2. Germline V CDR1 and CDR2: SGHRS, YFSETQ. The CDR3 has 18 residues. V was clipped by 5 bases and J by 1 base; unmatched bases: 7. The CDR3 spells CASSRGLAGGQAKNIQYF. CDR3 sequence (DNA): TGCGCCAGCAGTCGAGGACTAGCGGGGGGGCAGGCCAAAAACATTCAGTACTTC. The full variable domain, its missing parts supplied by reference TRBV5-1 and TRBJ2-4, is KAGVTQTPRYLIKTRGQQVTLSCSPISGHRSVSWYQQTPGQGLQFLFEYFSETQRNKGNFPGRFSGRQFSNSRSEMNVSTLELGDSALYLCASSRGLAGGQAKNIQYFGAGTRLSVL.

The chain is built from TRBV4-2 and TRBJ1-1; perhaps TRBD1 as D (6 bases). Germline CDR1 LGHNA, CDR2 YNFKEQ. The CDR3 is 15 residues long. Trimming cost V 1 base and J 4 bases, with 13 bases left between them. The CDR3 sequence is CASSQATGLSTEAFF. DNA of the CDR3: TGTGCCAGCAGCCAAGCAACAGGGTTGAGCACTGAAGCTTTCTTT.

The CDR3 is CASSIGDRGGADTQYF. CDR3 nucleotide sequence: TGTGCCAGCAGCATCGGGGACAGGGGAGGGGCAGATACGCAGTATTTT. The genes are TRBV9 and TRBJ2-3, with 10 bases identical to TRBD1. The junction had 9 bases not matched to a gene; V was cut back by 4 bases and J by 4 bases. Germline V CDR1 and CDR2: SGDLS, YYNGEE. The CDR3 totals 16 residues.

The DNA for the CDR3 is TGTGCCAGCAGCTTAGACAGGGGGCAATACAATGAGCAGTTCTTC. Encoded protein: CASSLDRGQYNEQFF. The gene calls are TRBV7-3 and TRBJ2-1; 10 nucleotides line up with TRBD1. CDR3 length: 15 amino acids. Germline lookup yields CDR1 SGHTA and CDR2 FQGTGA. V shed 2 bases and J 4 bases; nucleotides not matched to a gene: 2.

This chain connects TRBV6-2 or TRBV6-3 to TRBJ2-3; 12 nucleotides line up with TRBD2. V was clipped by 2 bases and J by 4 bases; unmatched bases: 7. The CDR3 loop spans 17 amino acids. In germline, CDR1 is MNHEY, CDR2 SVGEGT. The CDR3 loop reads CASSYRTSGVSADTQYF. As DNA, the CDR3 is TGTGCCAGCAGTTACAGGACTAGCGGGGTGAGCGCAGATACGCAGTATTTT.

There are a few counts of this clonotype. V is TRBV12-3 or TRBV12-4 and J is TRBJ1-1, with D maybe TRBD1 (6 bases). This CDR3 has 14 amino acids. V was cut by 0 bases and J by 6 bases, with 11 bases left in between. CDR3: CASSLAGAAAEAFF. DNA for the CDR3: TGTGCCAGCAGTTTAGCGGGGGCCGCTGCTGAAGCTTTCTTT.

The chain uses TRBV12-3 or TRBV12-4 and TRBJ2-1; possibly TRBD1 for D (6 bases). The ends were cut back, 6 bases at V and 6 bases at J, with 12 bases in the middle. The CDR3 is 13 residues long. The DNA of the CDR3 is TGTGCCAGCAGGGAACAGGGATCCAATGAGCAGTTCTTC. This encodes CASREQGSNEQFF.

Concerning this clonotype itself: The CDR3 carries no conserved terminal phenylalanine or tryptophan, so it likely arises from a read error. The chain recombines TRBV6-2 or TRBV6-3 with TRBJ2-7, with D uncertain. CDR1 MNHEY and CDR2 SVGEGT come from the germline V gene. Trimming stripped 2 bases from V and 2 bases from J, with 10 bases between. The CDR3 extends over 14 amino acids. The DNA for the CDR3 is TGTGCCAGCAGTTACCTGGGCGGACCCTACGAGCAGTACTTA. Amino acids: CASSYLGGPYEQYL.

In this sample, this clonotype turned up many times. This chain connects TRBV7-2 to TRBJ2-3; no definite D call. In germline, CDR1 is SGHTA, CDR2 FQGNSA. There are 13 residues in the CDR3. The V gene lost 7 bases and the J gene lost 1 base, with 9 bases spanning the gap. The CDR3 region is CASTPGRTDTQYF. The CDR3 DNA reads TGTGCCAGCACCCCTGGTCGCACAGATACGCAGTATTTT.

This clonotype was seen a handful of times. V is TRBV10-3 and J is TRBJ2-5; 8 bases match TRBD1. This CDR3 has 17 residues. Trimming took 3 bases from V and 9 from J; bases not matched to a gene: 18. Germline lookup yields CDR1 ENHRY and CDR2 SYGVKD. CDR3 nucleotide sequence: TGTGCCATCAGTGACCCCTCCGACAGGGGACTTCGAGGACCCCAGTACTTC. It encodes CAISDPSDRGLRGPQYF.

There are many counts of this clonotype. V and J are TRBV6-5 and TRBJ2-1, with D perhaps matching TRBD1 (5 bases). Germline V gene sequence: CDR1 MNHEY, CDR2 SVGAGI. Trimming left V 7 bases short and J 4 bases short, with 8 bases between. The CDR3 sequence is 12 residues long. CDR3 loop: CASNNRYNEQFF. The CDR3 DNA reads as TGTGCCAGCAATAACAGGTACAATGAGCAGTTCTTC.

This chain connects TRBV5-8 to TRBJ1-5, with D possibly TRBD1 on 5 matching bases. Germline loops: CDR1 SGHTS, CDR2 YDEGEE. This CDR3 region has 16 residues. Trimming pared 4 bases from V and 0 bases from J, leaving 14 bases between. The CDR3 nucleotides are TGTGCCAGCAGCGGGGGTTTGACTAATAGCAATCAGCCCCAGCATTTT. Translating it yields CASSGGLTNSNQPQHF.

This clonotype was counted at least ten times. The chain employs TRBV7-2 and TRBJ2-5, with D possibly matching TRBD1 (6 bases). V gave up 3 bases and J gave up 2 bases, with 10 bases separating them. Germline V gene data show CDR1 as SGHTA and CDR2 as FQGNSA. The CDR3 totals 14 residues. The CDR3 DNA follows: TGTGCCAGCAGCTTTGGTGACAGGCAAGAGACCCAGTACTTC. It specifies CASSFGDRQETQYF. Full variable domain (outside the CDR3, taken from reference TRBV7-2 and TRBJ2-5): GAGVSQSPSNKVTEKGKDVELRCDPISGHTALYWYRQSLGQGLEFLIYFQGNSAPDKSGLPSDRFSAERTGGSVSTLTIQRTQQEDSAVYLCASSFGDRQETQYFGPGTRLLVL.

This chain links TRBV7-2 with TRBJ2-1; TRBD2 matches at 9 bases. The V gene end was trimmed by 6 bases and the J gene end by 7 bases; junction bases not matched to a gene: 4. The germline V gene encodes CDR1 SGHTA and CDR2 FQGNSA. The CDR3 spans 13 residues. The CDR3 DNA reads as TGTGCCAGCAGTTGGCGGGGGGGGAATGAGCAGTTCTTC. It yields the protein CASSWRGGNEQFF. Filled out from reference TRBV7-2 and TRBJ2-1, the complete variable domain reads GAGVSQSPSNKVTEKGKDVELRCDPISGHTALYWYRQSLGQGLEFLIYFQGNSAPDKSGLPSDRFSAERTGGSVSTLTIQRTQQEDSAVYLCASSWRGGNEQFFGPGTRLTVL.

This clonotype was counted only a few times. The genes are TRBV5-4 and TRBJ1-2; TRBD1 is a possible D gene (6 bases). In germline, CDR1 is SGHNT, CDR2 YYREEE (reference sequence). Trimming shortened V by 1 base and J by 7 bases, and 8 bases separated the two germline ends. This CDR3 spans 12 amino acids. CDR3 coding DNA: TGTGCCAGCAGCTTGAGGGGGGCTGGCTACACCTTC. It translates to CASSLRGAGYTF. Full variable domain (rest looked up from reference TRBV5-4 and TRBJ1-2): ETGVTQSPTHLIKTRGQQVTLRCSSQSGHNTVSWYQQALGQGPQFIFQYYREEENGRGNFPPRFSGLQFPNYSSELNVNALELDDSALYLCASSLRGAGYTFGSGTRLTVV.

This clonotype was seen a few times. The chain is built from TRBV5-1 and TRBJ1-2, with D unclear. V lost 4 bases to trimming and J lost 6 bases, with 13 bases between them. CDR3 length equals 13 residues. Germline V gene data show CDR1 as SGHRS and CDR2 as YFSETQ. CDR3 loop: CASSHSEGDGYTF. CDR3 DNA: TGCGCCAGCAGCCACTCGGAGGGAGATGGCTACACCTTC.

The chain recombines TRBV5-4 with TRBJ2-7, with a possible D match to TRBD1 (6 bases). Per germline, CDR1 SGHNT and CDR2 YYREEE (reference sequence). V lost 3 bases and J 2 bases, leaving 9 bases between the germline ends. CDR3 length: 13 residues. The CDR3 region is CASSSEGAYEQYV. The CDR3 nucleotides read TGTGCCAGCAGCTCAGAGGGGGCCTACGAGCAGTACGTC.

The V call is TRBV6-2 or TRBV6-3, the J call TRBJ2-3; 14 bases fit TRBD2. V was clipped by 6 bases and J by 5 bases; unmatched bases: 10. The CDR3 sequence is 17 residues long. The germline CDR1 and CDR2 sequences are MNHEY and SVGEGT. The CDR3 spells CASRLRLAGGRGDTQYF. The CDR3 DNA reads TGTGCCAGCAGACTGAGACTAGCGGGGGGGCGAGGAGATACGCAGTATTTT.

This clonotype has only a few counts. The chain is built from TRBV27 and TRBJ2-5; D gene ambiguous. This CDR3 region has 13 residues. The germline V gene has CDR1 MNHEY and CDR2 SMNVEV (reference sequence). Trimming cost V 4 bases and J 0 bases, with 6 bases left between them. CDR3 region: CASSSLYQETQYF. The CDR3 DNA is TGTGCCAGCAGTTCCCTGTACCAAGAGACCCAGTACTTC.

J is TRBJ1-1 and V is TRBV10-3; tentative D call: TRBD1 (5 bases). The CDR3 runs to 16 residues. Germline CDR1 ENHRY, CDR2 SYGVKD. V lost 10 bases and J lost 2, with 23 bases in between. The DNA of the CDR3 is TGTGCCAGCAAATTGGGACGGGGGATCAATAACACTGAAGCTTTCTTT. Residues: CASKLGRGINNTEAFF.

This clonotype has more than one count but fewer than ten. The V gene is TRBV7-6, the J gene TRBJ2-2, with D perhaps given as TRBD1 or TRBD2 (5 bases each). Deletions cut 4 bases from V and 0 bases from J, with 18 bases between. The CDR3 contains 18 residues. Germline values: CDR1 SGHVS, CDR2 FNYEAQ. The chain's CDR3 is CASSWGIVWSSNTGELFF. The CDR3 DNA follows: TGTGCCAGCAGCTGGGGGATCGTCTGGTCTTCGAACACCGGGGAGCTGTTTTTT.

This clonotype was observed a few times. The CDR3 DNA is TGCGCCAGCAGCTTGATTTCGGCAGATACGCAGTATTTT. Its translation is CASSLISADTQYF. The chain links TRBV5-1 to TRBJ2-3; no definite D call. This CDR3 spans 13 amino acids. Germline CDR1 SGHRS, CDR2 YFSETQ. V shed 1 base and J shed 4 bases, with 7 bases lying between them.

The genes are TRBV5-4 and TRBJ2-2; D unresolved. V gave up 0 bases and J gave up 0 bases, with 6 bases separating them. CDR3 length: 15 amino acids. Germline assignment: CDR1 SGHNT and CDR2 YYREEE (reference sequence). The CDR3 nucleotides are TGTGCCAGCAGCTTGGGACAACCGAACACCGGGGAGCTGTTTTTT. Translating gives CASSLGQPNTGELFF. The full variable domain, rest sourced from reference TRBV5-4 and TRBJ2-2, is ETGVTQSPTHLIKTRGQQVTLRCSSQSGHNTVSWYQQALGQGPQFIFQYYREEENGRGNFPPRFSGLQFPNYSSELNVNALELDDSALYLCASSLGQPNTGELFFGEGSRLTVL.

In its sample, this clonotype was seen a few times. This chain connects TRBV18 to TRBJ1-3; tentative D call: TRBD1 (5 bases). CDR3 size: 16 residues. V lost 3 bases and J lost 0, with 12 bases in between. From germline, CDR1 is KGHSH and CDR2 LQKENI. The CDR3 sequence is CASSPGQPSSGNTIYF. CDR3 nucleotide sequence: TGTGCCAGCTCACCCGGACAACCCAGCTCTGGAAACACCATATATTTT.

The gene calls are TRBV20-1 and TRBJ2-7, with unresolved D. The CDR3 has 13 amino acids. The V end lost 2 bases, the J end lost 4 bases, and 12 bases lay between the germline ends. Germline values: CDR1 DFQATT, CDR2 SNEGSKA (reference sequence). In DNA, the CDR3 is TGCAGTGCTAGAACCGACGTTGGATACGAGCAGTACGTC. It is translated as CSARTDVGYEQYV.

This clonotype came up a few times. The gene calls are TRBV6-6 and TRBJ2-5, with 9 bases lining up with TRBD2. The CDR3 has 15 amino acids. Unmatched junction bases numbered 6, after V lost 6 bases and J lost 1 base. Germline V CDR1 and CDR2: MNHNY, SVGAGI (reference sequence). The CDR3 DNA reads TGTGCCAGCAGGGATAGCGGGGGACCCCAAGAGACCCAGTACTTC. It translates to CASRDSGGPQETQYF.

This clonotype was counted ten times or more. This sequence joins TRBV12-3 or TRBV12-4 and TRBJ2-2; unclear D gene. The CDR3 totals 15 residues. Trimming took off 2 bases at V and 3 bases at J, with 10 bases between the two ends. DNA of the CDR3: TGTGCCAGCAGTTTAAGGTCCGGGTACACCGGGGAGCTGTTTTTT. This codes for CASSLRSGYTGELFF.